A selection of T cell receptor beta chains follows, all from one sample in a study of metastatic and nonmetastatic thyroid tumors. TCRdb re-analyzed the PCR reads through MiXCR. Among about 33,000 clones, about 18% were seen once, and the ten largest hold 4.5% to 5.5%. Material for sequencing was blood. Receptors originate from a female donor with papillary thyroid cancer or a benign thyroid nodule (not recorded which). Some clones in this sample may be carry-over from other donors' samples. Each CDR3 is given with its conserved first and last residue. The D gene is left open where the match is weak. Size is omitted from some rows. Given values are once, few, many or a class for expanded clones.

>TRBJ1-2|-|many|TRBV11-1
CASSLGPGRYGYTF
TGTGCCAGCAGCTTAGGTCCGGGGCGGTATGGCTACACCTTC
>TRBJ2-6|TRBD1|many|TRBV4-2
CASSQEATGKPGANVLTF
TGTGCCAGCAGCCAAGAGGCGACAGGGAAGCCCGGGGCCAACGTCCTGACTTTC
>TRBJ1-4|-|many|TRBV4-1
CASSQDRGREKLFF
TGCGCCAGCAGCCAAGATCGGGGGAGAGAAAAACTGTTTTTT
>TRBJ2-1|-|-|TRBV20-1
CSARYWGRGQNEQFF
TGCAGTGCTAGATATTGGGGGCGTGGACAAAATGAGCAGTTCTTC
>TRBJ2-1|TRBD2|many|TRBV4-2
CASSQGGLGGNEQFF
TGTGCCAGCAGCCAAGGGGGACTAGGGGGTAATGAGCAGTTCTTC
>TRBJ2-3|TRBD2|many|TRBV7-2
CASSLVGTSGGDTQYF
TGTGCCAGCAGCTTAGTGGGGACTAGCGGGGGAGATACGCAGTATTTT
>TRBJ1-1|TRBD1|many|TRBV12-3/TRBV12-4
CASSLNRGGKNF
TGTGCCAGCAGTTTGAACAGGGGAGGTAAAAATTTT
>TRBJ1-5|-|many|TRBV6-1
CASSEGIYQPQHF
TGTGCCAGCAGTGAAGGCATTTATCAGCCCCAGCATTTT
>TRBJ2-5|TRBD1|many|TRBV20-1
CSARDGGTGEETQYF
TGCAGTGCTAGAGACGGAGGGACAGGGGAAGAGACCCAGTACTTC
>TRBJ2-3|TRBD1|many|TRBV4-2
CASSQRDRGITDTQYF
TGTGCCAGCAGCCAAAGGGACAGGGGGATCACAGATACGCAGTATTTT
>TRBJ2-7|-|many|TRBV7-2
CASSLGVGYEQYF
TGTGCCAGCAGCTTAGGGGTAGGCTACGAGCAGTACTTC
>TRBJ2-7|-|many|TRBV3-1
CASSQRTVSEQYF
TGTGCCAGCAGCCAAAGGACGGTGAGCGAGCAGTACTTC
>TRBJ2-5|-|-|TRBV30
CAWTTVQETQYF
TGTGCCTGGACGACGGTCCAAGAGACCCAGTACTTC
>TRBJ2-7|-|medium-sized|TRBV6-1
CASIPGAQSAYEQYF
TGTGCCAGCATACCAGGGGCCCAAAGCGCCTACGAGCAGTACTTC
>TRBJ1-2|-|many|TRBV5-4
CASSLDVEAAQDGYTF
TGTGCCAGCAGCTTGGACGTCGAGGCCGCCCAGGATGGCTACACCTTC